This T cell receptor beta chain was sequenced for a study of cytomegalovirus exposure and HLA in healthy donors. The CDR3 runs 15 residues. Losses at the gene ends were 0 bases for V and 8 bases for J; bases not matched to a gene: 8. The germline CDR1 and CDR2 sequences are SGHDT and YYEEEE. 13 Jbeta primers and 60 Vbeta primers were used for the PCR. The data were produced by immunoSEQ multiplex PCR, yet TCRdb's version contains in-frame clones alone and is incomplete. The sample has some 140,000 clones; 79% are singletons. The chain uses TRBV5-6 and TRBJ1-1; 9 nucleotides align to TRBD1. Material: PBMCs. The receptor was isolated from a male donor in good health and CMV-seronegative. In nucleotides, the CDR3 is TGTGCCAGCAGCTTGGGGAACAGGGGGCCCCTCGAAGCTTTCTTT. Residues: CASSLGNRGPLEAFF.